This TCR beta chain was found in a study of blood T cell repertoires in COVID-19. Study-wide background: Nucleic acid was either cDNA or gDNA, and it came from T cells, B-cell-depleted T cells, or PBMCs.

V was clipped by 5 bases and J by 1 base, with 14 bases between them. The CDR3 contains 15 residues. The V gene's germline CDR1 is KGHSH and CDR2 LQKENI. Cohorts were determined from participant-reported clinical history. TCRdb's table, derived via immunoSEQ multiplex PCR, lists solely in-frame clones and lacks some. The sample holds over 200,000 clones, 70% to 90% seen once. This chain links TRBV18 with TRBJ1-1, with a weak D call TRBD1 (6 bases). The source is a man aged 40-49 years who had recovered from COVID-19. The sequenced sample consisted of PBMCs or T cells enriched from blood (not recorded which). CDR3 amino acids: CASSSSPGQNTEAFF. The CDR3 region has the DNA TGTGCCAGCTCATCATCTCCGGGACAGAACACTGAAGCTTTCTTT.